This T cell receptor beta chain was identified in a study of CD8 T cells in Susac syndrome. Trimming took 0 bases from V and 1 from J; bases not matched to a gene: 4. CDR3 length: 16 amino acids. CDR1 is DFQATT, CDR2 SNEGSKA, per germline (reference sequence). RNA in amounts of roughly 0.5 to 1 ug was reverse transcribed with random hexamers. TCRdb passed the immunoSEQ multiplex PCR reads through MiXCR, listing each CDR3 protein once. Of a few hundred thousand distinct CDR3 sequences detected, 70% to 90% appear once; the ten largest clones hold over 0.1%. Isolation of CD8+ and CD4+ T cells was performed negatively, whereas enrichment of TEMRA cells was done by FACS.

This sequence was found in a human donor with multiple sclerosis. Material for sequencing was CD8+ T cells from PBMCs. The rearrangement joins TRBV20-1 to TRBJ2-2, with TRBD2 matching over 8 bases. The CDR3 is CSARDVAGGNTGELFF. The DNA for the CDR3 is TGCAGTGCTAGAGATGTTGCGGGAGGGAACACCGGGGAGCTGTTTTTT.